One and the same sample provided the 7 T cell receptor beta chains below, sequenced in a study of blood T cell repertoires in COVID-19. Using immunoSEQ multiplex PCR, the repertoire was profiled, and TCRdb retains in-frame clones only, with some absent. Of about 170,000 clones in the sample, 80% to 90% were seen once. Sequencing used peripheral blood. These TCRs come from an elderly woman with COVID-19, enrolled during active disease.

The gene calls are TRBV30 and TRBJ2-7; TRBD2 might be the D (6 bases). Germline lookup yields CDR1 GTSNPN and CDR2 SVGIG (reference sequence). The CDR3 loop spans 13 amino acids. The V end was cut by 0 bases, the J end by 7 bases, with 13 bases between. The CDR3 loop reads CAWSVGPAGEQYF. DNA for the CDR3: TGTGCCTGGAGTGTAGGACCGGCGGGGGAGCAGTACTTC.

This clone was found once. This rearrangement joins TRBV23-1 to TRBJ2-7, with D possibly being TRBD2 (5 bases). TRBV23-1 is flagged as an ORF with uncertain function. The CDR3 length is 10 residues. Trimming took off 9 bases at V and 2 bases at J, with 5 bases between the two ends. The CDR3 is CARRAYEQYF. The DNA of the CDR3 is TGCGCCAGGAGGGCCTACGAGCAGTACTTC.

About this clone itself: Relative to the germline gene, one junction end is altered; a read error may explain this. In the same sample, other DNA sequences code for this CDR3. The chain joins TRBV5-1 to TRBJ2-3; the match to TRBD2 covers 10 bases. Per the germline V gene, CDR1 is SGHRS and CDR2 is YFSETQ. CDR3 size: 13 residues. CDR3 region: CASSLGLADTQYF. DNA of the CDR3: TGCGCCAGCAGTTTGGGACTAGCGGATACGCAGTATTTT.

The chain is built from TRBV19 and TRBJ2-3, with 7 positions matching TRBD1. V trimming: 5 bases; J trimming: 2 bases; junction bases outside the gene matches: 4. The CDR3 length is 14 residues. Per the germline V gene, CDR1 is LNHDA and CDR2 is SQIVND (reference sequence). CDR3 DNA sequence: TGTGCCAGTAGTCACGACAGGGCCACAGATACGCAGTATTTT. It codes for CASSHDRATDTQYF.

This sequence joins TRBV2 and TRBJ1-2; no clear D gene. This CDR3 comprises 11 residues. Germline V CDR1 and CDR2: SNHLY, FYNNEI. V was trimmed by 10 bases and J by 5 bases, leaving 11 bases between them. The CDR3 DNA reads as TGTGCCACCACAAAGGAGTATGGCTACACCTTC. The encoded protein is CATTKEYGYTF.

The rearrangement uses TRBV3-1 (or the pseudogene TRBV3-2) and TRBJ2-7, with D tentatively TRBD2 (6 bases). Per germline, CDR1 LGHDT and CDR2 YNNKEL (reference sequence). CDR3 length equals 14 residues. Trimming removed 5 bases from V and 0 bases from J, with 11 bases in between. CDR3 sequence reads: CASSGTGVSYEQYF. CDR3 nucleotides: TGTGCCAGCAGCGGGACGGGGGTCTCCTACGAGCAGTACTTC.

This rearrangement joins TRBV27 to TRBJ1-2; no reliable D call. V dropped 3 bases and J dropped 7 bases, with 12 bases sitting between them. Germline V gene sequence: CDR1 MNHEY, CDR2 SMNVEV (reference sequence). The CDR3 is 13 amino acids. The CDR3: CASSLRGVGGYTF. The CDR3 DNA reads TGTGCCAGCAGTTTGCGGGGAGTTGGTGGCTACACCTTC.